This entry describes one T cell receptor beta chain. Its matching antigen is unknown. This entry belongs to a study of cytomegalovirus exposure and HLA in healthy donors. Broader study findings: Later findings reportedly placed an Asian-associated ancestry cluster below the approximately 670-donor mean for N-insertions. Some TCR beta chains (roughly 150 of them) were listed as cytomegalovirus-associated. Information on immune exposure was restricted to one variable (CMV serostatus). Reportedly, TCR beta sequences accurately predicted HLA-A and HLA-B alleles in most subjects.

This PCR relied on a set of 60 Vbeta primers and 13 Jbeta primers. Assay used: immunoSEQ multiplex PCR; TCRdb lists only in-frame clones, some missing. Found here are about 96,000 clones, approximately 64% of them singletons; the top ten hold about 3.5%. The CDR3 is made up of 18 amino acids. J was trimmed by 0 bases and V by 2 bases; bases with no gene match: 5. The germline gives CDR1 MNHEY, CDR2 SMNVEV (reference sequence). The V and J genes are TRBV27 and TRBJ1-6; the match to TRBD1 covers 9 bases. This receptor was identified in a man aged 55 to 70 in good health and CMV-seronegative. Material: PBMCs. CDR3: CASSLRTGASSYNSPLHF. DNA of the CDR3: TGTGCCAGCAGTTTACGGACAGGGGCAAGCTCCTATAATTCACCCCTCCACTTT.